The 2 T cell receptor beta chains given below trace back to one sample, sequenced in a study of breast tumors, draining lymph nodes, adjacent tissues. TCRdb reprocessed the multiplex PCR reads with MiXCR, giving one entry per CDR3 protein. The sample lists under 35,000 distinct CDR3 sequences; 60% to 80% were seen once. Sequencing was carried out using breast tumor tissue. The source is a female donor with breast cancer. Some clones in this sample may be carry-over from other donors' samples.

In its sample, this clonotype was seen many times. This chain connects TRBV13 to TRBJ2-1, with 8 bases lining up with TRBD2. Losses at the gene ends were 10 bases for V and 2 bases for J; bases not matched to a gene: 7. The germline V gene has CDR1 PRHDT and CDR2 FYEKMQ (reference sequence). The length of the CDR3 is 14 residues. This CDR3 is CATGGGAAYNEQFF. CDR3 DNA sequence: TGTGCCACCGGGGGGGGGGCCGCCTACAATGAGCAGTTCTTC.

This chain joins TRBV24-1 and TRBJ2-2; 9 bases line up with TRBD1. The CDR3 extends over 16 amino acids. The germline gives CDR1 KGHDR, CDR2 SFDVKD. Trimming took 4 bases from V and 4 from J; bases not matched to a gene: 6. The CDR3 nucleotides read TGTGCCACCAGTGAAACCGGGACAGGGATCACCGGGGAGCTGTTTTTT. Protein sequence: CATSETGTGITGELFF.